The 32 T cell receptor beta chains presented below share a single source sample, sequenced in a study of shared clonotypes between healthy human individuals. Data came from immunoSEQ multiplex PCR; TCRdb stores just in-frame clones and leaves some out. There are about 2.4 million clones in the sample; under 95% occur only once, and 0.35% to 0.45% lies in the top ten. Sequencing was done on a sample of naive CD4+ T cells from PBMCs. Documented subset: CD45RA+ positively selected. These receptors all come from a man aged 18 to 30 in good health. Some clones in this sample may be carry-over from other donors' samples.

The chain combines TRBV5-4 with TRBJ1-2; D uncertain. This CDR3 has 14 residues. Germline CDR1 is SGHNT and CDR2 is YYREEE (reference sequence). Trimming cost V 0 bases and J 5 bases, with 11 bases left between them. The CDR3 DNA follows: TGTGCCAGCAGCTTGGATCTGGGCAGTTATGGCTACACCTTC. This gives the protein CASSLDLGSYGYTF.

The chain couples TRBV29-1 to TRBJ1-2, with D possibly matching TRBD1 (5 bases). The CDR3 length is 13 residues. The germline V gene has CDR1 SQVTM and CDR2 ANQGSEA. Trimming removed 1 base from V and 2 bases from J, with 8 bases in between. CDR3: CSVEGAGNYGYTF. The DNA of the CDR3 is TGCAGCGTTGAAGGGGCAGGGAACTATGGCTACACCTTC.

This chain joins TRBV10-3 and TRBJ2-5, with TRBD2 matching 13 bases. The CDR3 runs to 16 residues. Trimming removed 6 bases from V and 1 base from J; junction bases left unmatched: 5. Germline V gene sequence: CDR1 ENHRY, CDR2 SYGVKD. The CDR3 sequence is CAIRGTSGRAQETQYF. The CDR3 DNA is TGTGCCATCAGAGGCACTAGCGGGAGGGCCCAAGAGACCCAGTACTTC.

The genes are TRBV6-5 and TRBJ2-7; D remains unclear. CDR1 is MNHEY, CDR2 SVGAGI, per germline. Between the trimmed V and J ends, which lost 6 bases and 0 bases, there was a span of 12 bases. The CDR3 is made up of 14 amino acids. DNA for the CDR3: TGTGCCAGCAGCCCGACCTTCAGCTCCTACGAGCAGTACTTC. Amino acid sequence: CASSPTFSSYEQYF.

J is TRBJ1-3 and V is TRBV6-1, with TRBD1 identical over 7 bases. V lost 6 bases to trimming and J lost 2 bases; unmatched junction nucleotides: 7. The germline V gene has CDR1 MNHNS and CDR2 SASEGT. This CDR3 is built from 15 residues. The CDR3 coding sequence is TGTGCCAGCAGCTTACAGGGGCACCCTGGAAACACCATATATTTT. Protein product: CASSLQGHPGNTIYF.

As to this clone: This specimen includes other DNA sequences encoding the same CDR3. The rearrangement joins TRBV27 to TRBJ1-2; 8 bases are a match to TRBD1. The CDR3 contains 14 residues. The ends lost 6 bases at V and 2 bases at J; junction bases unmatched: 5. Germline assignment: CDR1 MNHEY and CDR2 SMNVEV (reference sequence). The CDR3 loop reads CASRRQGTNYGYTF. CDR3 DNA: TGTGCCAGCAGACGACAGGGGACAAACTATGGCTACACCTTC.

J is TRBJ2-5 and V is TRBV7-9; 15 bases map to TRBD2. The CDR3 is 16 amino acids. Trimming removed 5 bases from V and 5 bases from J; junction bases left unmatched: 6. Germline lookup yields CDR1 SEHNR and CDR2 FQNEAQ (reference sequence). The CDR3, as DNA: TGTGCCAGCAGCCCGCCCGGGACTAGCGGGAGGGAGACCCAGTACTTC. Protein: CASSPPGTSGRETQYF.

This chain uses TRBV30 with TRBJ2-3, with D hard to call. In germline, CDR1 is GTSNPN, CDR2 SVGIG (reference sequence). V dropped 2 bases and J dropped 4 bases, with 7 bases sitting between them. This CDR3 is built from 12 residues. The DNA for the CDR3 is TGTGCCTGGAGTAGCGCGGCAGATACGCAGTATTTT. It yields the protein CAWSSAADTQYF.

In the case of this clone: This CDR3 is also generated by other DNA sequences in the sample. The V gene is TRBV6-5, the J gene TRBJ1-2; no clear D gene. Germline-derived CDR1 and CDR2 are MNHEY and SVGAGI. The CDR3 totals 13 residues. Trimming took off 6 bases at V and 4 bases at J, with 12 bases between the two ends. CDR3 bases: TGTGCCAGCAGCGCTCCTGGATTCTATGGCTACACCTTC. Translating it yields CASSAPGFYGYTF.

The chain recombines TRBV6-6 with TRBJ1-1; perhaps TRBD1 as D (5 bases). The CDR3 runs 13 residues. Deletions cut 4 bases from V and 7 bases from J, with 13 bases between. The V gene's germline CDR1 is MNHNY and CDR2 SVGAGI (reference sequence). The CDR3 DNA sequence: TGTGCCAGCAGTTTCAGGGCAGACAGTGAAGCTTTCTTT. Protein sequence: CASSFRADSEAFF.

The chain combines TRBV7-7 with TRBJ2-3, with D possibly being TRBD2 (7 bases). Trimming removed 8 bases from V and 2 bases from J, with 20 bases in between. CDR1 and CDR2 from the germline V gene are SSHAT and FNYEAQ (reference sequence). This CDR3 has 16 amino acids. The CDR3 loop is CASRTGGQDHTDTQYF. CDR3 coding DNA: TGTGCCAGCCGTACGGGGGGCCAGGACCACACAGATACGCAGTATTTT.

The genes are TRBV2 and TRBJ1-2; TRBD1 matches 9 bases. Unmatched junction bases numbered 3, after V lost 6 bases and J lost 1 base. The CDR3 is 14 residues long. Germline V gene data show CDR1 as SNHLY and CDR2 as FYNNEI. This CDR3 is CASSRQGGNYGYTF. CDR3 coding DNA: TGTGCCAGCAGCCGACAGGGGGGTAACTATGGCTACACCTTC.

This sequence joins TRBV5-4 and TRBJ2-5; D is possibly TRBD1 or TRBD2 (5 bases each). The CDR3 extends over 14 amino acids. Germline V lookup: CDR1 SGHNT, CDR2 YYREEE (reference sequence). Deletions cut 3 bases from V and 2 bases from J, with 11 bases between. For the CDR3, the DNA is TGTGCCAGCAGCTCGGGACGGAGACAAGAGACCCAGTACTTC. Its translation: CASSSGRRQETQYF.

This rearrangement joins TRBV6-5 to TRBJ1-2; no clear D gene. CDR3 length: 13 amino acids. Germline assignment: CDR1 MNHEY and CDR2 SVGAGI. V lost 7 bases to trimming and J lost 8 bases, with 17 bases between them. The CDR3 coding sequence is TGTGCCAGCAAGACGTCAGGAGAGGGAGGCTACACCTTC. Residues: CASKTSGEGGYTF.

This clone was seen once. The CDR3 spells CASNPDRGEQYF. The CDR3 region has the DNA TGCGCCAGCAACCCCGACAGGGGCGAGCAGTACTTC. The genes are TRBV5-1 and TRBJ2-7; TRBD1 aligns across 8 bases. Germline CDR1 reads SGHRS; CDR2 reads YFSETQ. The CDR3 runs to 12 residues. V shed 6 bases, J shed 6 bases, and the junction held 5 bases outside the gene matches.

The chain has TRBV4-2 and TRBJ2-1, with 8 bases aligning to TRBD2. The CDR3 is 15 residues long. V lost 3 bases to trimming and J lost 8 bases; unmatched junction nucleotides: 9. Germline lookup yields CDR1 LGHNA and CDR2 YNFKEQ. CDR3 sequence: CASSHLREGPYEQFF. CDR3 coding DNA: TGTGCCAGCAGCCACCTACGGGAGGGCCCCTATGAGCAGTTCTTC.

V usage is TRBV27 and J usage is TRBJ2-7, with D tentatively TRBD1 (5 bases). CDR3 size: 15 residues. V dropped 2 bases and J dropped 2 bases, with 13 bases sitting between them. From germline, CDR1 is MNHEY and CDR2 SMNVEV (reference sequence). CDR3 residues: CASSLRFQGTYEQYF. CDR3 in DNA: TGTGCCAGCAGTTTACGATTCCAGGGAACCTACGAGCAGTACTTC.

This rearrangement joins TRBV11-2 to TRBJ2-4; TRBD2 aligns across 14 bases. After removal of 4 bases from V and 13 bases from J, the junction contained 21 bases not matched to a gene. From germline, CDR1 is SGHAT and CDR2 FQNNGV. This CDR3 has 19 residues. The DNA of the CDR3 is TGTGCCAGCAGCTCTTTAAGTCCCCGGACTAGCGGGAGGACCCATTTCCAGTACTTC. Residues: CASSSLSPRTSGRTHFQYF.

The chain couples TRBV2 to TRBJ2-3; 7 nucleotides match TRBD2. The CDR3 loop spans 15 amino acids. Germline V CDR1 and CDR2: SNHLY, FYNNEI. The ends lost 9 bases at V and 3 bases at J; junction bases unmatched: 12. The CDR3 coding sequence is TGTGCCAGACGTCGAGGCGGGAGAGGGACAGATACGCAGTATTTT. Its protein product is CARRRGGRGTDTQYF.

The CDR3 region has the DNA TGCGCCAGCAGCGGACTAGCGGGGTACGAGCAGTACTTC. It translates to CASSGLAGYEQYF. V gene TRBV10-2 combines with J gene TRBJ2-7, with 12 bases fitting TRBD2. The CDR3 extends over 13 amino acids. The ends lost 6 bases at V and 4 bases at J; junction bases unmatched: 1. The germline CDR1 and CDR2 sequences are WSHSY and SAAADI.

The V call is TRBV6-1, the J call TRBJ1-2; TRBD1 is a possible D gene (6 bases). Looked up from germline, CDR1 is MNHNS and CDR2 is SASEGT. V was pared by 4 bases and J by 2 bases, with 14 bases between. The CDR3 runs 15 residues. This CDR3 is CASSVRTDGNYGYTF. CDR3 DNA: TGTGCCAGCAGTGTACGGACAGATGGGAACTATGGCTACACCTTC.

The V call is TRBV10-3, the J call TRBJ2-3, with D tentatively TRBD1 (6 bases). The CDR3 is made up of 13 amino acids. With 7 bases removed from V and 0 bases from J, the gap between germline ends came to 8 bases. The germline V gene encodes CDR1 ENHRY and CDR2 SYGVKD. The CDR3 DNA sequence: TGTGCCATCATGGGACAAAGCACAGATACGCAGTATTTT. It specifies CAIMGQSTDTQYF.

The rearrangement uses TRBV29-1 and TRBJ2-7; possibly TRBD1 for D (5 bases). The germline gives CDR1 SQVTM, CDR2 ANQGSEA. This CDR3 spans 14 amino acids. V lost 2 bases and J 4 bases, leaving 15 bases between the germline ends. The CDR3 spells CSVERQLTRYEQYF. The CDR3 DNA follows: TGCAGCGTTGAAAGACAGCTTACGAGATACGAGCAGTACTTC.

This chain links TRBV5-1 with TRBJ2-3, with no clear D. CDR3 length equals 15 residues. Germline V lookup: CDR1 SGHRS, CDR2 YFSETQ. V lost 0 bases to trimming and J lost 5 bases, with 13 bases between them. The CDR3 here is CASSLASSSRDTQYF. The CDR3 DNA is TGCGCCAGCAGCTTGGCCTCCTCCTCAAGAGATACGCAGTATTTT.

Regarding this clone: This CDR3 fails to terminate in the conserved phenylalanine or tryptophan, so it likely reflects a read error. The V gene is TRBV27, the J gene TRBJ2-7, with 13 nucleotides matching TRBD2. The CDR3 spans 17 residues. Germline V gene lookup returns CDR1 MNHEY and CDR2 SMNVEV (reference sequence). Unmatched junction bases numbered 12, after V lost 6 bases and J lost 4 bases. The DNA for the CDR3 is TGTGCCAGCAGCGAATCGGGACTAGCGGGGAGATTTTACGAGCAGTACCTC. Protein sequence: CASSESGLAGRFYEQYL.

The chain is built from TRBV28 and TRBJ1-2; TRBD1 aligns across 10 bases. Losses at the gene ends were 4 bases for V and 4 bases for J; bases not matched to a gene: 6. The CDR3 spans 15 residues. Germline loops: CDR1 MDHEN, CDR2 SYDVKM. CDR3 in amino acids: CASSSPGQGTYGYTF. CDR3 nucleotide sequence: TGTGCCAGCAGTTCTCCGGGACAGGGGACCTATGGCTACACCTTC.

The chain has TRBV2 and TRBJ2-1; TRBD2 aligns across 11 bases. Germline CDR1 and CDR2: SNHLY and FYNNEI. The V segment lost 3 bases and the J segment 9 bases; nucleotides outside the gene matches: 10. CDR3 size: 16 residues. CDR3 loop: CASSEQVAGGPGEQFF. The CDR3 DNA is TGTGCCAGCAGTGAGCAGGTAGCGGGAGGGCCGGGTGAGCAGTTCTTC.

The sample holds one count of this clone. The chain employs TRBV7-9 and TRBJ2-1, with 9 bases fitting TRBD2. Germline CDR1 SEHNR, CDR2 FQNEAQ (reference sequence). This CDR3 comprises 17 residues. The J segment lost 7 bases and the V segment lost 1 base, leaving 11 bases of the junction unmatched. CDR3 nucleotide sequence: TGTGCCAGCAGCTTAGTGGGTCCTAGCGGGAAAAGGAATGAGCAGTTCTTC. Translated: CASSLVGPSGKRNEQFF.

V is TRBV6-1 and J is TRBJ2-7; D is unresolved. CDR3 length: 14 amino acids. V was trimmed by 2 bases and J by 7 bases, leaving 15 bases between them. Germline V gene sequence: CDR1 MNHNS, CDR2 SASEGT. DNA of the CDR3: TGTGCCAGCAGTGAAACGGCAGATCCGTCTGAGCAGTACTTC. This sequence encodes CASSETADPSEQYF.

The chain links TRBV5-1 to TRBJ2-7; 15 positions agree with TRBD2. The junction had 3 bases not matched to a gene; V was cut back by 0 bases and J by 2 bases. Germline CDR1 and CDR2: SGHRS and YFSETQ. The CDR3 length is 17 residues. DNA of the CDR3: TGCGCCAGCAGCTTGGGGACTAGCGGGAGGGTCCCCTACGAGCAGTACTTC. Protein: CASSLGTSGRVPYEQYF.

CDR3 amino acids: CASSKSGGVEQYF. The CDR3 DNA follows: TGTGCCAGCAGTAAATCAGGGGGCGTCGAGCAGTACTTC. The chain couples TRBV2 to TRBJ2-7; 8 positions match TRBD1. Unmatched junction bases numbered 6, after V lost 5 bases and J lost 6 bases. The germline V gene encodes CDR1 SNHLY and CDR2 FYNNEI. The CDR3 spans 13 residues.

The rearrangement uses TRBV6-5 and TRBJ2-3; maybe TRBD2 (6 bases). The germline gives CDR1 MNHEY, CDR2 SVGAGI. V lost 4 bases and J 3 bases, leaving 11 bases between the germline ends. The CDR3 spans 14 residues. The CDR3 here is CASSSRDPTDTQYF. CDR3 nucleotides: TGTGCCAGCAGTTCGCGGGACCCAACAGATACGCAGTATTTT.